Listed below are T cell receptor beta chains from one sample, sequenced in a study of CD8+ T cells in alopecia areata. Assay used: immunoSEQ multiplex PCR; TCRdb lists only in-frame clones, some missing. Among 95,000 to 150,000 clones listed, 53% were seen once. The sample consisted of CD4+ T cells sorted from blood, taken at week 4, from a patient treated with tofacitinib. The source is a human donor with alopecia areata. Each CDR3 is given without its conserved first and last residue.

J	V	CDR3
TRBJ1-5	TRBV19	ASSLLDQPQH
TRBJ1-2	TRBV9	ASSVSGGDAYGYT
TRBJ1-2	TRBV5-4	ASRLTGGRTGYT
TRBJ2-1	TRBV9	ASSAQGLAGGRGQF
TRBJ2-7	TRBV9	ASSRAPRGDEQY
TRBJ1-2	TRBV18	ASSPGLHGYT
TRBJ1-4	TRBV9	ASSEGTNNEKLF
TRBJ1-1	TRBV9	ASSAGQGSRTEAF
TRBJ2-1	TRBV29-1	SVSRRLNHEQF
TRBJ2-7	TRBV5-1	ASSFGGYYEQY
TRBJ2-2	TRBV30	AWSFGLAGGTGELF
TRBJ2-1	TRBV15	ATSGTVTLDEQF
TRBJ1-1	TRBV7-3	ASSQERRSEAF
TRBJ1-2	TRBV5-6	ASSLDLQYGYT
TRBJ2-5	TRBV4-1	ASSLMEQETQY
TRBJ2-3	TRBV7-9	ASRPGTHEDTQY
TRBJ2-1	TRBV19	ATRGYNEQF
TRBJ2-7	TRBV7-9	ASSLGVQDYSYEQY
TRBJ2-1	TRBV29-1	SVDRERFGNEQF
TRBJ2-5	TRBV29-1	SASGRLGETQY
TRBJ1-1	TRBV18	ASSRGQNTEAF
TRBJ1-1	TRBV5-1	ASSLDRVTEAF
TRBJ1-1	TRBV30	ASNRLHTLNTEAF
TRBJ2-1	TRBV7-2	ASSLEQGAHNEQF
TRBJ2-3	TRBV30	AWESTDTQY
TRBJ1-4	TRBV2	ASGPTNEKLF
TRBJ2-1	TRBV5-1	ASSIGQGATNEQF
TRBJ1-1	TRBV29-1	SAAPGTDINTEAF
TRBJ2-3	TRBV5-1	ASSFGVSTHGPDTQY
TRBJ2-3	TRBV30	AWSLQSGGTDTQY
TRBJ1-6	TRBV5-4	ASSTGTEDLH
TRBJ2-5	TRBV29-1	SVRQGQETQY
TRBJ2-7	TRBV5-1	ASRMQGAYEQY
TRBJ2-3	TRBV29-1	SVEMTVLVTDTQY
TRBJ2-1	TRBV30	AWRGRAGYNEQF
TRBJ1-1	TRBV29-1	SARRQGNTEAF
TRBJ2-7	TRBV30	AWTRAAEQY
TRBJ1-2	TRBV13	ASSHRRDYGYT
TRBJ1-1	TRBV2	ASSRQTTNSEAF
TRBJ1-2	TRBV29-1	SVDSGHGYT
TRBJ1-2	TRBV18	ASSPSRNYGYT
TRBJ2-3	TRBV5-1	ASSLSAITDTQY
TRBJ2-7	TRBV6-5	ASSSPSGTSYEQY
TRBJ1-4	TRBV6-6	ASSYGRLAEKLF
TRBJ1-1	TRBV10-3	ATSIGGGNTEAF
TRBJ1-3	TRBV29-1	SVESATKSGNTIY